Following are 3 T cell receptor beta chains from one sample sequenced in a study of T cell responses to AZD1222 COVID-19 vaccine. Clones were read by immunoSEQ multiplex PCR, and TCRdb kept only the in-frame ones, dropping some. The repertoire consists of approximately 140,000 clones, with more than 80% occurring once and the leading ten covering 7.5% to 9.5%. The sequencing used peripheral blood, collected 28 days after the second dose of the MenACWY control vaccine. The receptors stem from an adult who received the MenACWY meningococcal vaccine as a control.

The chain couples TRBV5-1 to TRBJ2-5, with 8 bases matching TRBD1. J gave up 2 bases and V 4 bases, and 7 bases lay outside the gene matches. CDR1 and CDR2 (germline): SGHRS, YFSETQ. The length of the CDR3 is 15 residues. For the CDR3, the DNA is TGCGCCAGCAGCCTCCAGGGACAGGCTCAAGAGACCCAGTACTTC. Translated: CASSLQGQAQETQYF.

V gene TRBV6-1 combines with J gene TRBJ2-4, with 7 bases identical to TRBD1. Germline trimming cut 1 base from V and 3 bases from J; bases unmatched to any gene: 9. The CDR3 runs to 17 residues. The germline V gene encodes CDR1 MNHNS and CDR2 SASEGT. Written as DNA, the CDR3 is TGTGCCAGCAGTGAAGAACCGACAGGGTATAACAAAAACATTCAGTACTTC. Translation: CASSEEPTGYNKNIQYF.

V and J are TRBV18 and TRBJ1-1, with 11 bases that match TRBD1. The trim removed 5 bases at V and 4 bases at J, leaving 6 bases unmatched. The germline V gene encodes CDR1 KGHSH and CDR2 LQKENI. The CDR3 has 15 amino acids. The CDR3 reads CASSASGQGATEAFF. In DNA, the CDR3 is TGTGCCAGCTCAGCCTCAGGACAGGGGGCCACTGAAGCTTTCTTT.